This T cell receptor beta chain was captured by sequencing in a study of T cells in Graves' hyperthyroidism and ophthalmopathy (dated by TCRdb to between 2018 and 2020). For the study in its entirety: Peripheral blood was sampled at the time of initial diagnosis, prior to any treatment. Prospective prediction of ophthalmopathy was tested in an independent validation cohort consisting of 18 to 20 hyperthyroidism patients and over 15 patients who later progressed to ophthalmopathy. To identify TCR V-J signatures that set the groups apart, the researchers used a discovery cohort of more than 95 patients, made up of 43 with Graves' ophthalmopathy and some 56 with stable Graves' hyperthyroidism. In about 6 Graves' hyperthyroidism patients, the study also compared T-cell repertoires from thyroid tissue with T-cell repertoires from blood. Following sampling, methimazole starting at 30 mg daily was given to hyperthyroidism patients, and high-dose intravenous methylprednisolone was given to ophthalmopathy patients. The roughly 99 discovery patients were divided at random into training and test sets in a 7:3 ratio. According to the paper, TCR Vbeta CDR3 sequencing was carried out on around 140 peripheral blood samples, which came from approximately 41 ophthalmopathy, around 74 hyperthyroidism and about 17 progressor patients.

This clonotype was counted many times. Its antigen is unknown. No base quality information exists; no much larger clone differs at one position. In the ophthalmopathy patients, disease was moderately to severely active, with a Clinical Activity Score of 3 or more, a NOSPECS grade of 4 or more, and a duration of less than 3 months. Any patient with an uncontrolled infection, another autoimmune disease, pregnancy or lactation was excluded. Diagnoses were based on clinical symptoms, serum thyroxine and TRAb, thyroid ultrasound and orbital computed tomography. PBMCs were isolated from 7.5 to 10 ml of fresh peripheral blood by Ficoll-Paque density gradient centrifugation. Trizol reagent was used to extract total RNA, and RNA quality was then checked on an Agilent 2100 Bioanalyzer. The research as a whole found: Most expanded thyroid clonotypes (frequency above 0.001) were also detected in blood, suggesting blood repertoires may reflect thyroid immune responses. A model built on a 13 V-J signature distinguished ophthalmopathy from stable hyperthyroidism, reaching 87.88% sensitivity and about 81% specificity in cross-validation and 80%/75% in testing. In validation, the model predicted progression to ophthalmopathy with around 71% sensitivity and over 72% specificity, a median of about 6 months before onset. Sample size was not statistically predetermined, and investigators were not blinded to group allocation.

The TCR beta CDR3 regions were amplified from RNA transcripts. The first round of RT-PCR for the TCR CDR3 was performed with the HTBI primer set and the Qiagen OneStep RT-PCR kit. The libraries were constructed in a second round of multiplex PCR and then size-selected and purified. Sequencing of the libraries was done on an Illumina HiSeq2000 using paired-end 100 bp reads. Concerning the study's data processing: SOAPnuke was used to process the raw data, throwing out any read that contained adapters or uncalled bases, had a mean Phred below 15, or lacked an exact constant-primer or identifier match. High-quality paired reads were merged with COPE v1.2.5, and unique nucleotide sequences were defined as clonotypes. MiTCR v1.1 was used to align clonotypes to the IMGT TRBV, TRBD and TRBJ reference segments. Analysis was restricted to V-J combinations with a frequency above 0.0001, which covered 98% to 99.2% of repertoires. A TCS score was defined as the ratio of F50 (clonal expansion) to E x V (chaos), with BLOSUM62-based TCRdist applied between CDR3 peptides within each V-J. Welch's t-statistics and random forest reduced 500 to 650 V-J features to roughly 13, which were used in a naive Bayes classifier (R e1071). TCRdb's own reprocessing of the public reads used fastp at Q25 and MiXCR and kept productive beta chains. CDR3 protein sequences are deduplicated, and each keeps its most common genes and DNA. What appears here as the V and J calls and clone size reflects TCRdb's work, not the paper's. The sample profile shows 620,000 or so distinct CDR3 sequences; 14% of them were found once. The biggest ten clones account for under 15% of the sample.

The V end loses 0 bases and the J end loses 2 bases, and a stretch of 8 bases separates them. CDR1 and CDR2 (SGHTA, FQGNSA) derive from the germline V gene. From the cysteine through the phenylalanine, the CDR3 covers 14 amino acids. The CDR3 DNA has 42 bases and is translated from base 1. The receptor chain draws on TRBV7-2 and TRBJ2-7; no D gene call is confident. This sequence was found in a woman between 45 and 60 years old with Graves' ophthalmopathy. Sequenced material: blood. The DNA reads as follows: TGTGCCAGCAGCTTAGCGCGTGGAACCTACGAGCAGTACTTC. It encodes CASSLARGTYEQYF.